These 14 T cell receptor beta chains share one sample of origin, sequenced in a study of T-cell reconstitution after alpha-beta-depleted transplantation in children. TCRbeta library preparation incorporated unique molecular identifiers. TCRdb recomputed calls from the PCR reads with MiXCR, one row per CDR3 protein. Here the sample spans some 490,000 distinct CDR3 sequences, under 15% being singletons. The source was PBMCs from the stem cell graft donor, collected from the stem cell graft. These receptors came from a human donor who donated a stem cell graft to a child with combined immunodeficiency.

There are a few counts of this clonotype. The rearrangement uses TRBV20-1 and TRBJ2-5; a possible D gene is TRBD2 (7 bases). The germline V and J ends were trimmed by 3 bases and 4 bases, with 15 bases remaining between them. Per the germline V gene, CDR1 is DFQATT and CDR2 is SNEGSKA (reference sequence). The CDR3 sequence is 14 residues long. This CDR3 reads CSASGDRGAETQYF. In DNA, the CDR3 is TGCAGTGCTAGCGGGGATCGGGGGGCAGAGACCCAGTACTTC.

This chain connects TRBV2 to TRBJ2-7; 9 bases line up with TRBD1. The CDR3 sequence is 16 residues long. Germline values: CDR1 SNHLY, CDR2 FYNNEI. V was pared by 3 bases and J by 2 bases, with 8 bases of the junction left unmatched. As DNA, the CDR3 is TGTGCCAGCAGTGAGACGGGACAGGGCTCCACCTACGAGCAGTACTTC. As protein: CASSETGQGSTYEQYF.

The CDR3 loop reads CASSLDGRGTNEQFF. The DNA for the CDR3 is TGCGCCAGCAGCTTGGATGGCAGGGGGACGAATGAGCAGTTCTTC. This chain connects TRBV5-1 to TRBJ2-1, with 7 bases matching TRBD1. CDR3 length: 15 amino acids. Trimming at V came to 0 bases and at J to 7 bases, leaving 7 bases not matched to a gene. Germline V CDR1 and CDR2: SGHRS, YFSETQ. The variable domain in full, completed from reference TRBV5-1 and TRBJ2-1, reads KAGVTQTPRYLIKTRGQQVTLSCSPISGHRSVSWYQQTPGQGLQFLFEYFSETQRNKGNFPGRFSGRQFSNSRSEMNVSTLELGDSALYLCASSLDGRGTNEQFFGPGTRLTVL.

This clonotype was recorded a few times. The chain is built from TRBV7-3 and TRBJ1-1; weak D call: TRBD1 (5 bases). The germline V gene encodes CDR1 SGHTA and CDR2 FQGTGA. The germline V and J ends were trimmed by 5 bases and 4 bases, with 14 bases remaining between them. The CDR3 runs to 14 residues. The CDR3 protein is CASSAQVGVTEAFF. The DNA of the CDR3 is TGTGCCAGCAGCGCACAAGTGGGGGTCACTGAAGCTTTCTTT. The full variable domain, its missing parts supplied by reference TRBV7-3 and TRBJ1-1, is GAGVSQTPSNKVTEKGKYVELRCDPISGHTALYWYRQSLGQGPEFLIYFQGTGAADDSGLPNDRFFAVRPEGSVSTLKIQRTERGDSAVYLCASSAQVGVTEAFFGQGTRLTVV.

The chain carries TRBV5-6 and TRBJ2-7; D ambiguous. The CDR3 has 14 residues. V was cut by 2 bases and J by 7 bases, with 16 bases left in between. Per germline, CDR1 SGHDT and CDR2 YYEEEE. The CDR3 bases are TGTGCCAGCAGCTTACACCTTGGCCCCTGGGAGCAGTACTTC. It translates to CASSLHLGPWEQYF. The full variable domain, in which reference TRBV5-6 and TRBJ2-7 provide the parts outside the CDR3, is DAGVTQSPTHLIKTRGQQVTLRCSPKSGHDTVSWYQQALGQGPQFIFQYYEEEERQRGNFPDRFSGHQFPNYSSELNVNALLLGDSALYLCASSLHLGPWEQYFGPGTRLTVT.

The chain uses TRBV24-1 and TRBJ2-2; D perhaps matches TRBD2 (6 bases). Germline V gene sequence: CDR1 KGHDR, CDR2 SFDVKD. V dropped 4 bases and J dropped 3 bases, with 17 bases sitting between them. The CDR3 sequence is 17 residues long. The CDR3 reads CATSDFRDSQHTGELFF. The CDR3 DNA reads as TGTGCCACCAGTGACTTTCGGGACTCCCAGCACACCGGGGAGCTGTTTTTT.

This clonotype was counted a few times. The J gene is TRBJ2-1, the V gene TRBV6-2 or TRBV6-3; D uncertain. The CDR3 sequence is 13 residues long. V gave up 1 base and J gave up 7 bases, with 8 bases separating them. Germline V gene sequence: CDR1 MNHEY, CDR2 SVGEGT. The CDR3 DNA reads TGTGCCAGCAGTTACTTGCCCATAAATGAGCAGTTCTTC. The encoded protein is CASSYLPINEQFF.

The chain has TRBV7-9 and TRBJ2-5; 7 bases are shared with TRBD1. The germline V gene encodes CDR1 SEHNR and CDR2 FQNEAQ (reference sequence). The CDR3 covers 14 residues. V shed 7 bases and J 1 base; nucleotides not matched to a gene: 6. The CDR3 nucleotides read TGTGCCAGCAACTCAGGGACAGTCCAAGAGACCCAGTACTTC. Protein product: CASNSGTVQETQYF.

This clonotype was observed a few times. This chain uses TRBV10-3 with TRBJ1-5; 8 bases are a match to TRBD1. J gave up 3 bases and V 3 bases, and 7 bases lay outside the gene matches. The CDR3 is made up of 16 amino acids. Per germline, CDR1 ENHRY and CDR2 SYGVKD. The DNA of the CDR3 is TGTGCCATCAGTGACCCGACAGGGGCCGACAATCAGCCCCAGCATTTT. It encodes CAISDPTGADNQPQHF.

In its sample, this clonotype was seen a few times. The CDR3 region has the DNA TGCAGCGTTGAAGGTGGTAGGGTCGGAACTGAAGCTTTCTTT. Translated: CSVEGGRVGTEAFF. The genes are TRBV29-1 and TRBJ1-1; no clear D. CDR1 SQVTM and CDR2 ANQGSEA come from the germline V gene. Trimming cost V 1 base and J 5 bases, with 14 bases left between them. This CDR3 region has 14 residues.

The rearrangement joins TRBV4-2 to TRBJ2-1; weak D call: TRBD2 (6 bases). CDR1 is LGHNA and CDR2 is YNFKEQ in the germline V gene. Trimming removed 0 bases at V and 1 base at J, with 13 bases between. The CDR3 covers 17 residues. The CDR3 nucleotides read TGTGCCAGCAGCCAAGACGGGCAGGGAGGATCCTACAATGAGCAGTTCTTC. It translates to CASSQDGQGGSYNEQFF.

This clonotype occurred many times. The chain has TRBV20-1 and TRBJ1-5; 7 bases match TRBD1. Germline V gives CDR1 DFQATT, CDR2 SNEGSKA (reference sequence). The CDR3 sequence is 14 residues long. The V and J ends lost 6 bases and 7 bases, in that order; junction bases with no gene match: 12. The CDR3 sequence is CSAKLTGERQPQHF. The CDR3 coding sequence is TGCAGTGCCAAACTAACAGGGGAAAGGCAGCCCCAGCATTTT.

This clonotype came up a few times. The gene calls are TRBV12-3 or TRBV12-4 and TRBJ2-1, with D possibly being TRBD1 (6 bases). There are 12 residues in the CDR3. V gave up 7 bases and J gave up 5 bases, with 9 bases separating them. CDR3 sequence: CASKGDNNEQFF. The CDR3 DNA follows: TGTGCCAGCAAGGGGGACAACAATGAGCAGTTCTTC.

This clonotype was detected only a few times. V usage is TRBV20-1 and J usage is TRBJ2-1, with D possibly TRBD1 on 6 matching bases. The V end lost 4 bases, the J end lost 3 bases, and 19 bases lay between the germline ends. The CDR3 totals 16 residues. Germline CDR1 is DFQATT and CDR2 is SNEGSKA (reference sequence). CDR3 loop: CSAKFDPGQYYNEQFF. CDR3 in DNA: TGCAGTGCTAAATTCGATCCGGGACAATACTACAATGAGCAGTTCTTC.